One sample yielded the 16 T cell receptor beta chains listed below, sequenced in a study of T cells in Graves' hyperthyroidism and ophthalmopathy. The CDR3 regions of TCR beta were amplified from RNA transcripts. Carried out on the TCR CDR3, a first-round RT-PCR used the HTBI primer set. MiXCR, run by TCRdb on the multiplex PCR reads, gives a single entry per CDR3 protein. In the table there are about 570,000 distinct CDR3 sequences, around 42% of which are singletons. Sequences were obtained from peripheral blood or thyroid tissue (not recorded which). All receptors come from an adult woman with Graves' disease, either hyperthyroidism or ophthalmopathy (not recorded which).

The rearrangement joins TRBV20-1 to TRBJ1-5; weak D call: TRBD1 (5 bases). This CDR3 has 13 amino acids. CDR1 DFQATT and CDR2 SNEGSKA come from the germline V gene (reference sequence). Trimming shortened V by 3 bases and J by 11 bases, and 17 bases separated the two germline ends. CDR3 bases: TGCAGTGCTAGGGGGGAGCGGAAAGAGACCCAGCATTTT. It encodes CSARGERKETQHF.

The J gene is TRBJ2-7, the V gene TRBV10-3, with D possibly being TRBD1 or TRBD2 (7 bases each). V was pared by 10 bases and J by 3 bases, with 16 bases between. CDR3 length: 13 amino acids. CDR1 is ENHRY and CDR2 is SYGVKD in the germline V gene. In nucleotides, the CDR3 is TGTGCCAGCTCAGGGGGAGGGAGCTACGAGCAGTACTTC. Its protein product is CASSGGGSYEQYF.

This clonotype was recorded at least ten times. The CDR3 spells CASSQVTRTGEAFF. DNA for the CDR3: TGTGCCAGCAGTCAAGTTACACGAACAGGTGAAGCTTTCTTT. The chain uses TRBV28 and TRBJ1-1; the D gene is possibly TRBD1 (5 bases). Between the trimmed V and J ends, which lost 5 bases and 7 bases, there was a span of 17 bases. Germline CDR1 reads MDHEN; CDR2 reads SYDVKM. The CDR3 length is 14 residues.

This clonotype appeared once. The chain recombines TRBV2 with TRBJ1-6, with a possible D match to TRBD1 (5 bases). Germline CDR1 and CDR2: SNHLY and FYNNEI. The V gene lost 3 bases and the J gene lost 9 bases, with 15 bases spanning the gap. This CDR3 has 15 amino acids. DNA for the CDR3: TGTGCCAGCAGTGATCCCCAGGGCTTTGGTTCACCCCTCCACTTT. Residues: CASSDPQGFGSPLHF. Filled out from reference TRBV2 and TRBJ1-6, the complete variable domain reads EPEVTQTPSHQVTQMGQEVILRCVPISNHLYFYWYRQILGQKVEFLVSFYNNEISEKSEIFDDQFSVERPDGSNFTLKIRSTKLEDSAMYFCASSDPQGFGSPLHFGNGTRLTVT.

Written as DNA, the CDR3 is TGTGCCAGCAGCTTAGACAGGGGGCTCCAAGAGACCCAGTACTTC. It is translated as CASSLDRGLQETQYF. The chain joins TRBV7-2 to TRBJ2-5; 9 bases align to TRBD1. Germline-derived CDR1 and CDR2 are SGHTA and FQGNSA. This CDR3 has 15 residues. Trimming cost V 1 base and J 1 base; bases outside gene matches: 1. Drawing the rest from reference TRBV7-2 and TRBJ2-5, the complete variable domain is GAGVSQSPSNKVTEKGKDVELRCDPISGHTALYWYRQSLGQGLEFLIYFQGNSAPDKSGLPSDRFSAERTGGSVSTLTIQRTQQEDSAVYLCASSLDRGLQETQYFGPGTRLLVL.

V gene TRBV15 combines with J gene TRBJ2-6; D is ambiguous. V was pared by 0 bases and J by 4 bases, with 13 bases between. The CDR3 loop spans 17 amino acids. Germline V gives CDR1 LNHNV, CDR2 YYDKDF (reference sequence). CDR3 DNA: TGTGCCACCAGCAGAGATCTGAGCACTACCGGGGCCAACGTCCTGACTTTC. It codes for CATSRDLSTTGANVLTF.

This clonotype showed up many times. This sequence joins TRBV6-6 and TRBJ1-3, with D uncertain. Trimming removed 7 bases from V and 0 bases from J, with 16 bases in between. This CDR3 comprises 16 residues. Germline CDR1 MNHNY, CDR2 SVGAGI (reference sequence). DNA for the CDR3: TGTGCCAGCACCCCTCATGGAGGTTACTCTGGAAACACCATATATTTT. Its translation is CASTPHGGYSGNTIYF.

There are many counts of this clonotype. The J gene is TRBJ2-6, the V gene TRBV27; D not certain. Trimming stripped 5 bases from V and 0 bases from J, with 8 bases between. The CDR3 length is 15 residues. Looked up from germline, CDR1 is MNHEY and CDR2 is SMNVEV (reference sequence). Written as DNA, the CDR3 is TGTGCCAGCAGTCGACTGGTCTCTGGGGCCAACGTCCTGACTTTC. Translating it yields CASSRLVSGANVLTF.

The V call is TRBV7-6, the J call TRBJ1-1; no definite D call. This CDR3 is 15 amino acids long. The germline V gene encodes CDR1 SGHVS and CDR2 FNYEAQ. V was pared by 0 bases and J by 2 bases, with 10 bases between. In DNA form, the CDR3 reads TGTGCCAGCAGCTTAGCCGGGAGGATAAACACTGAAGCTTTCTTT. Translation: CASSLAGRINTEAFF.

The V and J genes are TRBV7-2 and TRBJ1-4; unclear D gene. Per the germline V gene, CDR1 is SGHTA and CDR2 is FQGNSA. The CDR3 extends over 15 amino acids. Trimming left V 3 bases short and J 7 bases short, with 15 bases between. CDR3 sequence reads: CASSFARARVEKLFF. CDR3 sequence (DNA): TGTGCCAGCAGCTTCGCCCGGGCCCGGGTTGAAAAACTGTTTTTT.

This chain joins TRBV15 and TRBJ1-5, with a tentative D call TRBD1 (5 bases). In germline, CDR1 is LNHNV, CDR2 YYDKDF (reference sequence). V lost 9 bases and J lost 4, with 16 bases in between. The length of the CDR3 is 14 residues. The CDR3 spells CATGARVVNQPQHF. The CDR3 DNA follows: TGTGCCACGGGCGCCAGGGTGGTTAATCAGCCCCAGCATTTT.

This chain joins TRBV6-1 and TRBJ1-5, with D possibly being TRBD1 (5 bases). Trimming stripped 3 bases from V and 11 bases from J, with 20 bases between. The CDR3 is 15 residues long. The germline V gene has CDR1 MNHNS and CDR2 SASEGT. CDR3 nucleotide sequence: TGTGCCAGCAGTGAGGTAGCGGGAGGGGAAGGGACCCAGCATTTT. It is translated as CASSEVAGGEGTQHF.

This clonotype showed up many times. The rearrangement uses TRBV12-3 or TRBV12-4 and TRBJ2-7; D uncertain. Between the trimmed V and J ends, which lost 3 bases and 3 bases, there was a span of 9 bases. The CDR3 runs 13 residues. For the CDR3, the DNA is TGTGCCAGCAGTTTCGAGGCTGGCTACGAGCAGTACTTC. It encodes CASSFEAGYEQYF.

The chain joins TRBV29-1 to TRBJ1-5; no definite D call. V was trimmed by 4 bases and J by 7 bases, leaving 17 bases between them. This CDR3 has 14 amino acids. Germline CDR1 is SQVTM and CDR2 is ANQGSEA. CDR3 coding DNA: TGCAGCGTTGCCCGGGCGGGGTCAGGACAGCCCCAGCATTTT. Translated: CSVARAGSGQPQHF.

The V call is TRBV11-2, the J call TRBJ2-7; TRBD2 matches 10 bases. V lost 1 base and J lost 4; bases outside the gene matches: 1. The CDR3 consists of 14 residues. Germline V CDR1 and CDR2: SGHAT, FQNNGV. CDR3 residues: CASSLVGLAYEQYF. The CDR3, as DNA: TGTGCCAGCAGCTTAGTGGGACTAGCGTACGAGCAGTACTTC. Looking up the rest from reference TRBV11-2 and TRBJ2-7 gives the full variable domain: EAGVAQSPRYKIIEKRQSVAFWCNPISGHATLYWYQQILGQGPKLLIQFQNNGVVDDSQLPKDRFSAERLKGVDSTLKIQPAKLEDSAVYLCASSLVGLAYEQYFGPGTRLTVT.

To note about this clonotype: A junction boundary mismatches the germline segment, possibly from a read error. The chain carries TRBV11-2 and TRBJ1-1; D remains unclear. CDR3 length: 14 residues. CDR1 and CDR2 (germline): SGHAT, FQNNGV. CDR3 sequence reads: CASSHLPAETEAFF. DNA of the CDR3: TGCGCCAGCAGCCATCTACCTGCGGAGACTGAAGCTTTCTTT.